These T cell receptor beta chains were read from a single sample in a study of T cells in Graves' hyperthyroidism and ophthalmopathy. TCRdb recomputed calls from the multiplex PCR reads with MiXCR, one row per CDR3 protein. Among 500,000 to 800,000 distinct CDR3 sequences listed, 45% were seen once. The material sequenced was peripheral blood or thyroid tissue (not recorded which). The receptors were sampled from an adult man with Graves' disease, either hyperthyroidism or ophthalmopathy (not recorded which). Each CDR3 is given with its conserved first and last residue. Fields, in order: CDR3 DNA, CDR3 protein, clone size, J gene, D gene, V gene. A D gene is named only where the DNA matches it firmly. The size of a clone is reported for some rows only, either as once, few or many, or as a class for expanded clones.

CDR3nt: TGTGCCAGCAGCTTAGCGGAAGGCACCCATATTCAGTACTTC
CDR3aa: CASSLAEGTHIQYF
abundance: -
j_gene: TRBJ2-4
d_gene: -
v_gene: TRBV7-8

CDR3nt: TGTGCCAGCAGCCCCGGGACAGCCTCGGCTTCACCCCTCCACTTT
CDR3aa: CASSPGTASASPLHF
abundance: many
j_gene: TRBJ1-6
d_gene: TRBD1
v_gene: TRBV7-9

CDR3nt: TGTGCCAGCAGCTTCGGGGCGGGTAATGAAAAACTGTTTTTT
CDR3aa: CASSFGAGNEKLFF
abundance: few
j_gene: TRBJ1-4
d_gene: -
v_gene: TRBV13

CDR3nt: TGTGCCAGCAGCTTTGGGACAGTCATGAACACTGAAGCTTTCTTT
CDR3aa: CASSFGTVMNTEAFF
abundance: -
j_gene: TRBJ1-1
d_gene: TRBD1
v_gene: TRBV7-2

CDR3nt: TGTGCCAGTAGTATCGGGCAGGCTCTTAATGAAAAACTGTTTTTT
CDR3aa: CASSIGQALNEKLFF
abundance: few
j_gene: TRBJ1-4
d_gene: -
v_gene: TRBV19

CDR3nt: TGTGCCAGCAGTGTCGCCACAGGGGCCCAGGGCTACACCTTC
CDR3aa: CASSVATGAQGYTF
abundance: many
j_gene: TRBJ1-2
d_gene: TRBD1
v_gene: TRBV2

CDR3nt: TGTGCCAGCATAGAAGGTTTTCACGAGCAGTACTTC
CDR3aa: CASIEGFHEQYF
abundance: many
j_gene: TRBJ2-7
d_gene: -
v_gene: TRBV2

CDR3nt: TGCAGTGCTGAACAGGGAACCGGGGAGCTGTTTTTT
CDR3aa: CSAEQGTGELFF
abundance: few
j_gene: TRBJ2-2
d_gene: -
v_gene: TRBV20-1

CDR3nt: TGCAGCGTGCAGGGTAGCACAGATACGCAGTATTTT
CDR3aa: CSVQGSTDTQYF
abundance: -
j_gene: TRBJ2-3
d_gene: -
v_gene: TRBV29-1

CDR3nt: TGCGCCAGCGGCCCGGTTGGACAGTCTCCCTACACCTTC
CDR3aa: CASGPVGQSPYTF
abundance: -
j_gene: TRBJ1-2
d_gene: -
v_gene: TRBV4-3

CDR3nt: TGTGCCAGCAGCTTAGGGGGCAGGACGGGCACCGGGGAGCTGTTTTTT
CDR3aa: CASSLGGRTGTGELFF
abundance: -
j_gene: TRBJ2-2
d_gene: TRBD1
v_gene: TRBV28

CDR3nt: TGTGCCAGTAGTAGAAGGGACAACCAGCCCCAGCATTTT
CDR3aa: CASSRRDNQPQHF
abundance: many
j_gene: TRBJ1-5
d_gene: -
v_gene: TRBV19

CDR3nt: TGCAGCGTTACGACAGGGTCTTCAGCTTTCTTT
CDR3aa: CSVTTGSSAFF
abundance: many
j_gene: TRBJ1-1
d_gene: TRBD1
v_gene: TRBV29-1

CDR3nt: TGTGCCACCAGTGACTCGACAGGGTTGAGGAACACCGGGGAGCTGTTTTTT
CDR3aa: CATSDSTGLRNTGELFF
abundance: few
j_gene: TRBJ2-2
d_gene: TRBD1
v_gene: TRBV24-1

CDR3nt: TGTGCCAGTAGTATAGGGAGGGAAGGCTACACCTTC
CDR3aa: CASSIGREGYTF
abundance: -
j_gene: TRBJ1-2
d_gene: -
v_gene: TRBV19

CDR3nt: TGCAGCGGCGGGACAGGGAATGGCTACACCTTC
CDR3aa: CSGGTGNGYTF
abundance: -
j_gene: TRBJ1-2
d_gene: TRBD1
v_gene: TRBV29-1

CDR3nt: TGTGCCAGCAGCTTGGGAGGCTCGGGGGGACGGCCCCAGCATTTT
CDR3aa: CASSLGGSGGRPQHF
abundance: few
j_gene: TRBJ1-5
d_gene: -
v_gene: TRBV12-3/TRBV12-4

CDR3nt: TGCGCCAGCAGTGAGTCGTGGGACAGGATTTCTGGTAATGAAAAACTGTTTTTT
CDR3aa: CASSESWDRISGNEKLFF
abundance: -
j_gene: TRBJ1-4
d_gene: TRBD1
v_gene: TRBV10-2

CDR3nt: TGTGCCAGCAGTGAGGGGTCGTTGACTGAAGCTTTCTTT
CDR3aa: CASSEGSLTEAFF
abundance: many
j_gene: TRBJ1-1
d_gene: -
v_gene: TRBV2

CDR3nt: TGTGCCTGGAATCGGGACAGGGCTAACTATGGCTACACCTTC
CDR3aa: CAWNRDRANYGYTF
abundance: -
j_gene: TRBJ1-2
d_gene: TRBD1
v_gene: TRBV19

CDR3nt: TGTGCCACCAGCAGAGATAGACATACCTACGAGCAGTACTTC
CDR3aa: CATSRDRHTYEQYF
abundance: many
j_gene: TRBJ2-7
d_gene: -
v_gene: TRBV15

CDR3nt: TGTGCCAGCAGTTTCGAAGGGGGCTGGCAGCCCCAGCATTTT
CDR3aa: CASSFEGGWQPQHF
abundance: many
j_gene: TRBJ1-5
d_gene: TRBD1
v_gene: TRBV12-3/TRBV12-4

CDR3nt: TGTGCCAGCAGCCTTCATGGTGGGACACCCTCCTACGAGCAGTACTTC
CDR3aa: CASSLHGGTPSYEQYF
abundance: -
j_gene: TRBJ2-7
d_gene: -
v_gene: TRBV7-9

CDR3nt: TGTGCCAGTAGTATAGATCTCAGGGCGTCGGTGACCCAGTACTTC
CDR3aa: CASSIDLRASVTQYF
abundance: -
j_gene: TRBJ2-5
d_gene: -
v_gene: TRBV19

CDR3nt: TGTGCCAGCAGCTTAGACGGTAGGGGGGTTGGAACTGAAGCTTTCTTT
CDR3aa: CASSLDGRGVGTEAFF
abundance: few
j_gene: TRBJ1-1
d_gene: -
v_gene: TRBV7-2

CDR3nt: TGTGCCAGCAGCTTGTCTGCCGTGAGCTCCTACGAGCAGTACTTC
CDR3aa: CASSLSAVSSYEQYF
abundance: few
j_gene: TRBJ2-7
d_gene: -
v_gene: TRBV7-8

CDR3nt: TGTGCCAGCCCCGCGGCCACAGGCTACACCTTC
CDR3aa: CASPAATGYTF
abundance: many
j_gene: TRBJ1-2
d_gene: -
v_gene: TRBV2

CDR3nt: TGCAGCGTTCTTAACCGGGACAGGGGGCCTAACTATGGCTACACCTTC
CDR3aa: CSVLNRDRGPNYGYTF
abundance: few
j_gene: TRBJ1-2
d_gene: TRBD1
v_gene: TRBV29-1

CDR3nt: TGCAGCGTTGAAGATAGGGGACGGGGGTGGGTCCACGAGCAGTACTTC
CDR3aa: CSVEDRGRGWVHEQYF
abundance: many
j_gene: TRBJ2-7
d_gene: -
v_gene: TRBV29-1

CDR3nt: TGTGCCAGCAGCTCCGCCTGGGCAGACAACTATGGCTACACCTTC
CDR3aa: CASSSAWADNYGYTF
abundance: -
j_gene: TRBJ1-2
d_gene: -
v_gene: TRBV5-6

CDR3nt: TGTGCCAGCAGCCCGGACGGTCTCCTTGCCGGGAACACCATATATTTT
CDR3aa: CASSPDGLLAGNTIYF
abundance: many
j_gene: TRBJ1-3
d_gene: -
v_gene: TRBV7-2

CDR3nt: TGTGCCAGCACCCCGGACAGGGGGCCCCGGGATGGCTACACCTTC
CDR3aa: CASTPDRGPRDGYTF
abundance: -
j_gene: TRBJ1-2
d_gene: TRBD1
v_gene: TRBV7-2

CDR3nt: TGTGCCAGCAGACCAATAGGGCTCGGTGAAAAACTGTTTTTT
CDR3aa: CASRPIGLGEKLFF
abundance: few
j_gene: TRBJ1-4
d_gene: -
v_gene: TRBV6-6

CDR3nt: TGTGCCAGCAGTGAATATCATCCTGCAACTAATGAAAAACTGTTTTTT
CDR3aa: CASSEYHPATNEKLFF
abundance: -
j_gene: TRBJ1-4
d_gene: -
v_gene: TRBV25-1

CDR3nt: TGCGCCAGCAGTGTTGGGGGGGCGGGCGAGCAGTACTTC
CDR3aa: CASSVGGAGEQYF
abundance: -
j_gene: TRBJ2-7
d_gene: -
v_gene: TRBV10-2

CDR3nt: TGCGCCAGCAGCCAGTTGACAGGGGGCGCGGAGACTGAAGCTTTCTTT
CDR3aa: CASSQLTGGAETEAFF
abundance: -
j_gene: TRBJ1-1
d_gene: TRBD1
v_gene: TRBV7-9

CDR3nt: TGTGCCACCAGTGACGCGCGGATAGCGAACACCGGGGAGCTGTTTTTT
CDR3aa: CATSDARIANTGELFF
abundance: -
j_gene: TRBJ2-2
d_gene: -
v_gene: TRBV24-1

CDR3nt: TGTGCCAGCAGCTTAGCGCAGGGTCGAAGTGAAAAACTGTTTTTT
CDR3aa: CASSLAQGRSEKLFF
abundance: many
j_gene: TRBJ1-4
d_gene: -
v_gene: TRBV7-6

CDR3nt: TGCAGCTTGGGGCAGACCTCTGAAGCTTTCTTT
CDR3aa: CSLGQTSEAFF
abundance: -
j_gene: TRBJ1-1
d_gene: -
v_gene: TRBV29-1

CDR3nt: TGTGCCAGCGCGGCCGCGGGACTCCCGAGGAACACTGAAGCTTTCTTT
CDR3aa: CASAAAGLPRNTEAFF
abundance: few
j_gene: TRBJ1-1
d_gene: -
v_gene: TRBV7-9

CDR3nt: TGTGCACCTAGGACAGGGCCGGGGGAAAAACTGTTTTTT
CDR3aa: CAPRTGPGEKLFF
abundance: -
j_gene: TRBJ1-4
d_gene: TRBD1
v_gene: TRBV2

CDR3nt: TGCAGCGTGACAACAGGGTCCGGCTACACCATATATTTT
CDR3aa: CSVTTGSGYTIYF
abundance: few
j_gene: TRBJ1-3
d_gene: -
v_gene: TRBV29-1

CDR3nt: TGTGCCAGCAGCCACGGACAGGGTCTTGGCCAAGAGACCCAGTACTTC
CDR3aa: CASSHGQGLGQETQYF
abundance: few
j_gene: TRBJ2-5
d_gene: TRBD1
v_gene: TRBV14

CDR3nt: TGTGCCAGCAGCCCCGAGACAGGGAGTAATTCACCCCTCCACTTT
CDR3aa: CASSPETGSNSPLHF
abundance: few
j_gene: TRBJ1-6
d_gene: TRBD1
v_gene: TRBV7-2

CDR3nt: TGTGCCGGCAGCTTAGACTCAGGGGAGGTTAACTATGGCTACACCTTC
CDR3aa: CAGSLDSGEVNYGYTF
abundance: -
j_gene: TRBJ1-2
d_gene: -
v_gene: TRBV7-2

CDR3nt: TGCGCCAGCAGCTTGGCCCATCAGGTGGGGGCGAACACCGGGGAGCTGTTTTTT
CDR3aa: CASSLAHQVGANTGELFF
abundance: -
j_gene: TRBJ2-2
d_gene: -
v_gene: TRBV7-2

CDR3nt: TGTGCCAGCAGTTTGGGGACCCAGCATTTT
CDR3aa: CASSLGTQHF
abundance: -
j_gene: TRBJ1-5
d_gene: -
v_gene: TRBV12-3/TRBV12-4

CDR3nt: TGTGCCAGCAGCCTCAGAAGCACCATATATTTT
CDR3aa: CASSLRSTIYF
abundance: -
j_gene: TRBJ1-3
d_gene: -
v_gene: TRBV7-1

CDR3nt: TGTGCCAGCAGCTTAGGTTCCAGTCTTACCTACGAGCAGTACTTC
CDR3aa: CASSLGSSLTYEQYF
abundance: -
j_gene: TRBJ2-7
d_gene: -
v_gene: TRBV7-2

CDR3nt: TGTGCCAGCAGTTTAGACTACCAATCTGAGCAGTACTTC
CDR3aa: CASSLDYQSEQYF
abundance: -
j_gene: TRBJ2-7
d_gene: -
v_gene: TRBV12-3/TRBV12-4

CDR3nt: TGTGCCAGCAGCTTGGAGGGGAATTCACCCTTCCACTTT
CDR3aa: CASSLEGNSPFHF
abundance: -
j_gene: TRBJ1-6
d_gene: -
v_gene: TRBV7-8

CDR3nt: TGTGCCAGCAGCTTTCTCCCTTCCTCCTCCGAGCAGTACTTC
CDR3aa: CASSFLPSSSEQYF
abundance: few
j_gene: TRBJ2-7
d_gene: -
v_gene: TRBV5-6

CDR3nt: TGTGCCAGCAGGGGAGGGGGTTGGGTGGGCACTGAAGCTTTCTTT
CDR3aa: CASRGGGWVGTEAFF
abundance: -
j_gene: TRBJ1-1
d_gene: -
v_gene: TRBV7-8

CDR3nt: TGTGCCATCACCGACAGGGGCCTTGGTGGCTACACCTTC
CDR3aa: CAITDRGLGGYTF
abundance: many
j_gene: TRBJ1-2
d_gene: TRBD1
v_gene: TRBV10-3